This T cell receptor beta chain was captured in a study of cytomegalovirus exposure and HLA in healthy donors. Profiling relied on immunoSEQ multiplex PCR, and the TCRdb table lists in-frame clones only, not all of them. The table has some 180,000 clones, roughly nine tenths seen once. Study conclusions and caveats: First-cohort TCR clusters were later found to tend to co-occur in the 120 validation repertoires. Rare TCR sequences predominated, though certain public TCRs were found in many donors. Cytomegalovirus-associated TCR beta chains were listed, numbering under 200.

This CDR3 region has 15 residues. V shed 6 bases, J shed 1 base, and the junction held 8 bases outside the gene matches. Germline CDR1 KGHSH, CDR2 LQKENI. Comment on this clone: Antigen: not known.

The TCR was taken from a man between 25 and 39 years old in good health and CMV-seropositive. Sequenced material: PBMCs. The rearrangement links TRBV18 to TRBJ1-1; 7 bases line up with TRBD1. The DNA of the CDR3 is TGTGCCAGCTCGGAAGCCGGACAGGAGAACACTGAAGCTTTCTTT. Translating it yields CASSEAGQENTEAFF.